This T cell receptor (beta chain) was obtained from a study of tumor-infiltrating lymphocytes in localized non-small cell lung cancer. As for the study in general: The cohort mixed smokers and never-smokers, several histologies, and some post-neoadjuvant-chemotherapy samples.

About this clone itself: Antigen unknown.

The CDR3 is 16 amino acids. The germline V gene has CDR1 MNHEY and CDR2 SVGAGI. V was pared by 1 base and J by 7 bases, with 6 bases of the junction left unmatched. Findings and limits, study-wide: Immunotypes IM1 and IM2 had similar TCR-derived T-cell fractions. Different pieces of the same tissue went to different assays, confounding technical variation with intratumor heterogeneity.

Assay used: immunoSEQ multiplex PCR; TCRdb lists only in-frame clones, some missing. The sample shows 13,000 to 15,000 clones, approximately 71% of them seen only once. Sample: uninvolved lung tissue not adjacent to the tumor. The source is a human donor with non-small cell lung cancer. This sequence joins TRBV6-5 and TRBJ2-3; 12 nucleotides align to TRBD2. In DNA, the CDR3 is TGTGCCAGCAGTTACTTGGCTAGCGGGAGGGCCAATACGCAGTATTTT. Its translation is CASSYLASGRANTQYF.